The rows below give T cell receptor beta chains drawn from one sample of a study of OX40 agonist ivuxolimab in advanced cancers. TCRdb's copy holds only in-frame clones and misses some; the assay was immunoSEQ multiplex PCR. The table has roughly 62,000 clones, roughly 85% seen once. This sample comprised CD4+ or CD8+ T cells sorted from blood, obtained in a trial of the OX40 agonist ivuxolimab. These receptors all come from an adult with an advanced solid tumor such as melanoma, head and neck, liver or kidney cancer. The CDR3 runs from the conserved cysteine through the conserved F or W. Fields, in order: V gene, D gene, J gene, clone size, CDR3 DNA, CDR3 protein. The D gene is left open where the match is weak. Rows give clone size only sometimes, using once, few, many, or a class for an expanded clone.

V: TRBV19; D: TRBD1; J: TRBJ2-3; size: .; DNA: TGTGCCAGTACAAGGACAGGGGGCACAGATACGCAGTATTTT; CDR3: CASTRTGGTDTQYF
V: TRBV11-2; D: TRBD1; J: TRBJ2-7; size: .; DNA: TGTGCCAGCAGCTTATGGACAGGGTACGACGAGCAGTACTTC; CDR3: CASSLWTGYDEQYF
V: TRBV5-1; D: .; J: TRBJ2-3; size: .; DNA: TGCGCCAGCAGCTTCGGTCCCACAGATACGCAGTATTTT; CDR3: CASSFGPTDTQYF
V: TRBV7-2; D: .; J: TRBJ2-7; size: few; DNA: TGTGCCAGCGGACCTCGCAACTCCTACGAGCAGTACTTC; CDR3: CASGPRNSYEQYF
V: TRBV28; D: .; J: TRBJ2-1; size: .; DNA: TGTGCCAGCAGTCCGGACAGCTACAATGAGCAGTTCTTC; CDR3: CASSPDSYNEQFF
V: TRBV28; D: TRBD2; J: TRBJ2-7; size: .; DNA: TGTGCCAGCGATAGCGGGAGCATCTACGAGCAGTACTTC; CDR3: CASDSGSIYEQYF
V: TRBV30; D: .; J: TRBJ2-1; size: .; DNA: TGTGCCAGTATAATTAACAGGACCAATGAGCAGTTCTTC; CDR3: CASIINRTNEQFF
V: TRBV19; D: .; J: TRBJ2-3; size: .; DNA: TGTGCCAGTAACAGGGCCGGCACAGATACGCAGTATTTT; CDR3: CASNRAGTDTQYF
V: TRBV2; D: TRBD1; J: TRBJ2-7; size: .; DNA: TGTGCCAGCACAGGGGGATCCTCCTACGAGCAGTACTTC; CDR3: CASTGGSSYEQYF
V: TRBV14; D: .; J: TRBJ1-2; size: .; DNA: TGTGCCAGCAGTTTTGTAGGGGGGAGGTTCGGCGGCTACACCTTC; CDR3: CASSFVGGRFGGYTF
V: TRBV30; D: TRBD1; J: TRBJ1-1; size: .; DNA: TGTGCCTGGAGTGGACAGGGGTTGAACACTGAAGCTTTCTTT; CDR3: CAWSGQGLNTEAFF
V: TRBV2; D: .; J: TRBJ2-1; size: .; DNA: TGTGCCAGCTCCTCTGGCTACAATGAGCAGTTCTTC; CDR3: CASSSGYNEQFF
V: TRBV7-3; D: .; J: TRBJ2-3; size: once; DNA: TGTGCCAGCAGCTTAAACCTTGGAGGTGGCACAGATACGCAGTATTTT; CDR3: CASSLNLGGGTDTQYF